The clone carrying this T cell receptor (beta chain) was seen ten or more times. Its antigen is unknown. The data were taken from a study of T cell repertoires in cytomegalovirus infection. Across the whole study: Public TCR beta signature analysis indicated the presence of both CMV infection and matching HLA type. Findings of the study overall: HLA-C-restricted CMV clonotypes gave the most frequent clonotype in two of eight donors. The study identified carriers of CMV plus the relevant HLA from cumulative public TCR beta family frequency.

MiXCR was run by TCRdb on the reads, yielding one entry per CDR3 protein. The sample lists approximately 910,000 distinct CDR3 sequences, 30% to 40% occurring once. Sequencing was performed on cultured CD8+ T cells from PBMCs, taken from culture after CMV antigen stimulation. The sequence derives from a human donor in good health (CMV status not recorded). Some clones in this sample may be carry-over from other donors' samples.

The CDR3 here is CASSYLGSQETQYF. CDR3 nucleotides: TGTGCCAGCAGTTATTTGGGCAGCCAAGAGACCCAGTACTTC. The chain uses TRBV6-2 or TRBV6-3 and TRBJ2-5; D gene ambiguous. Germline CDR1 reads MNHEY; CDR2 reads SVGEGT. The CDR3 totals 14 residues. Trimming shortened V by 3 bases and J by 1 base, and 9 bases separated the two germline ends.